This T cell receptor (beta chain) was found in a study of blood T cell repertoires in COVID-19. Across the study: The origin of the acute and convalescent COVID-19 samples was the United States, Italy and Spain. T cells, B-cell-depleted T cells, or PBMCs provided the cDNA or gDNA that served as material.

In the study's own analysis: Nucleated cell counts were estimated from reference gene primer amplification. The table came from immunoSEQ multiplex PCR; TCRdb's copy has only in-frame clones and leaves some out. V and J calls and clone size come straight from that table; D and trimming were deduced from the DNA. This sample has hundreds of thousands of clones; 85% to 90% occur once, and the top ten carry about 4.5%. The sequence came from a woman aged 30 to 39 with acute or convalescent COVID-19. The sample taken for sequencing was peripheral blood.

CDR3 DNA: TGCAGCCCCTCGACAGGGGATACGCAGTATTTT. This translates into CSPSTGDTQYF. The V call is TRBV20-1, the J call TRBJ2-3, with TRBD1 identical over 7 bases. The CDR3 covers 11 residues. Germline V CDR1 and CDR2: DFQATT, SNEGSKA (reference sequence).